This passage covers 23 T cell receptor beta chains from one sample sequenced in a study of CD8 T cells in Susac syndrome. Random hexamers were used to reverse transcribe 0.5 to 1 ug of RNA. MiXCR, applied by TCRdb to the immunoSEQ multiplex PCR reads, yields one record per CDR3 protein. The sample has about 190,000 distinct CDR3 sequences; approximately 94% are singletons. The material sequenced was CD4+ T cells from PBMCs. The receptors here all came from a human donor in good health.

V gene TRBV6-6 combines with J gene TRBJ1-6; D remains unclear. Between the trimmed V and J ends, which lost 2 bases and 7 bases, there was a span of 15 bases. CDR1 MNHNY and CDR2 SVGAGI come from the germline V gene (reference sequence). The CDR3 extends over 16 amino acids. In DNA form, the CDR3 reads TGTGCCAGCAGTTACCCGTCATCCCCTCCCAATTCACCCCTCCACTTT. This sequence encodes CASSYPSSPPNSPLHF.

This clonotype was detected once. The J gene is TRBJ1-6, the V gene TRBV2; D is uncertain. Trimming cost V 1 base and J 7 bases, with 8 bases left between them. This CDR3 contains 14 residues. In germline, CDR1 is SNHLY, CDR2 FYNNEI. The CDR3 DNA reads as TGTGCCAGCAGTGAAGGGGGTTCAAATTCACCCCTCCACTTT. This gives the protein CASSEGGSNSPLHF. The full variable domain, completed using reference TRBV2 and TRBJ1-6, is EPEVTQTPSHQVTQMGQEVILRCVPISNHLYFYWYRQILGQKVEFLVSFYNNEISEKSEIFDDQFSVERPDGSNFTLKIRSTKLEDSAMYFCASSEGGSNSPLHFGNGTRLTVT.

The chain is built from TRBV12-3 or TRBV12-4 and TRBJ2-5, with TRBD1 as a possible D gene (5 bases). The V end lost 6 bases, the J end lost 4 bases, and 21 bases lay between the germline ends. The CDR3 is made up of 16 amino acids. For the CDR3, the DNA is TGTGCCAGCAGGCCCCCTATAAGGGGTTCACGAGAGACCCAGTACTTC. Encoded protein: CASRPPIRGSRETQYF.

The gene calls are TRBV7-2 and TRBJ2-6; unclear D gene. V was shortened by 5 bases and J by 3 bases, with 11 bases between the two germline ends. Germline V gives CDR1 SGHTA, CDR2 FQGNSA. The CDR3 is 15 amino acids. The CDR3 sequence is CASSPGAGGANVLTF. The CDR3 nucleotides read TGTGCCAGCAGCCCGGGCGCAGGTGGGGCCAACGTCCTGACTTTC.

This rearrangement joins TRBV29-1 to TRBJ2-7; D is undetermined. Trimming left V 7 bases short and J 5 bases short, with 6 bases between. This CDR3 comprises 9 residues. Germline CDR1 reads SQVTM; CDR2 reads ANQGSEA. The CDR3 spells CSGVDEQYV. The CDR3 region has the DNA TGCAGCGGGGTGGACGAGCAGTACGTC.

The chain uses TRBV9 and TRBJ2-2; perhaps TRBD2 as D (7 bases). Trimming took off 3 bases at V and 6 bases at J, with 21 bases between the two ends. The CDR3 covers 17 residues. Germline values: CDR1 SGDLS, CDR2 YYNGEE. CDR3 residues: CASSEGGASRYSGELFF. DNA for the CDR3: TGTGCCAGCAGCGAGGGGGGGGCTAGCCGGTACTCCGGGGAGCTGTTTTTT.

The chain recombines TRBV3-1 with TRBJ1-1; D might be TRBD1 (6 bases). Trimming left V 4 bases short and J 6 bases short, with 15 bases between. The germline CDR1 and CDR2 sequences are LGHDT and YNNKEL (reference sequence). This CDR3 comprises 14 residues. The CDR3 here is CASSPGQLRAEAFF. CDR3 DNA sequence: TGTGCCAGCAGCCCAGGACAGCTCAGGGCTGAAGCTTTCTTT.

V and J are TRBV4-2 and TRBJ1-2, with TRBD1 matching 10 bases. Germline trimming cut 3 bases from V and 3 bases from J; bases unmatched to any gene: 7. This CDR3 has 16 amino acids. The V gene's germline CDR1 is LGHNA and CDR2 YNFKEQ. CDR3 DNA sequence: TGTGCCAGCAGCCAGACCGGGACAGGGGCTTACTATGGCTACACCTTC. This encodes CASSQTGTGAYYGYTF.

This sequence joins TRBV28 and TRBJ2-7, with TRBD1 as a possible D gene (6 bases). The CDR3 covers 14 residues. V was cut by 5 bases and J by 1 base, with 12 bases left in between. CDR1 MDHEN and CDR2 SYDVKM come from the germline V gene. Written as DNA, the CDR3 is TGTGCCAGCAGTCCCCGACAGGCTTCCTACGAGCAGTACGTC. Translated, it gives CASSPRQASYEQYV.

The chain recombines TRBV27 with TRBJ2-6; no definite D call. The CDR3 has 15 amino acids. Germline CDR1 reads MNHEY; CDR2 reads SMNVEV (reference sequence). Trimming cost V 3 bases and J 0 bases, with 6 bases left between them. CDR3 sequence reads: CASSFRPSGANVLTF. The DNA of the CDR3 is TGTGCCAGCAGTTTTAGGCCCTCTGGGGCCAACGTCCTGACTTTC.

The chain couples TRBV6-2 or TRBV6-3 to TRBJ2-3, with 7 bases that match TRBD2. The CDR3 consists of 16 residues. Germline values: CDR1 MNHEY, CDR2 SVGEGT. The ends lost 4 bases at V and 2 bases at J; junction bases unmatched: 9. CDR3 coding DNA: TGTGCCAGCAGTTGGGGACTAATAAGGGACACAGATACGCAGTATTTT. Translated, it gives CASSWGLIRDTDTQYF.

The chain recombines TRBV7-9 with TRBJ1-2, with D possibly TRBD1 on 5 matching bases. V was cut by 5 bases and J by 4 bases, with 11 bases left in between. This CDR3 comprises 13 residues. The germline CDR1 and CDR2 sequences are SEHNR and FQNEAQ (reference sequence). The CDR3 DNA follows: TGTGCCAGCAGCGACAGAATTTCCTATGGCTACACCTTC. It yields the protein CASSDRISYGYTF.

Comments on this clonotype: One end of the junction is discordant with germline, which a read error may explain. The gene calls are TRBV11-1 and TRBJ2-6; 7 bases fit TRBD1. CDR3 size: 18 residues. Looked up from germline, CDR1 is SGHAT and CDR2 is FQDESV (reference sequence). CDR3 nucleotide sequence: TGTGCCAGCAGCGCCAGACAGGGCGATTACTCTGGGGCCAACGCCCTGACTTTC. This sequence encodes CASSARQGDYSGANALTF.

The rearrangement uses TRBV29-1 and TRBJ2-1; 7 bases fit TRBD1. Germline CDR1 reads SQVTM; CDR2 reads ANQGSEA. The CDR3 loop spans 12 amino acids. The J segment lost 5 bases and the V segment lost 8 bases, leaving 6 bases of the junction unmatched. CDR3 coding DNA: TGCAGCCAAAGGGGGCGCAACAATGAGCAGTTCTTC. Its translation is CSQRGRNNEQFF.

The CDR3 protein is CSVIQGRETQYF. CDR3 sequence (DNA): TGCAGCGTCATACAGGGGCGAGAGACCCAGTACTTC. The chain carries TRBV29-1 and TRBJ2-5; 7 nucleotides agree with TRBD1. Germline CDR1 reads SQVTM; CDR2 reads ANQGSEA. V lost 6 bases and J lost 4; bases outside the gene matches: 5. The CDR3 extends over 12 amino acids. Full variable domain (missing parts from reference TRBV29-1 and TRBJ2-5): SAVISQKPSRDICQRGTSLTIQCQVDSQVTMMFWYRQQPGQSLTLIATANQGSEATYESGFVIDKFPISRPNLTFSTLTVSNMSPEDSSIYLCSVIQGRETQYFGPGTRLLVL.

The chain combines TRBV25-1 with TRBJ1-1, with TRBD1 as a possible D gene (6 bases). Trimming stripped 0 bases from V and 5 bases from J, with 16 bases between. This CDR3 comprises 16 residues. The germline V gene has CDR1 MGHDK and CDR2 SYGVNS. The CDR3 nucleotides read TGTGCCAGCAGTGAATACCCTGAGGGGGGCAGGACTGAAGCTTTCTTT. Its translation is CASSEYPEGGRTEAFF.

J is TRBJ1-5 and V is TRBV23-1, with D perhaps matching TRBD1 (5 bases). TRBV23-1 is sorted into the ORF group, with uncertain function. Trimming shortened V by 0 bases and J by 9 bases, and 18 bases separated the two germline ends. The CDR3 runs 16 residues. The chain's CDR3 is CASSQSARERDWPQHF. CDR3 nucleotides: TGCGCCAGCAGTCAATCGGCCAGGGAGAGGGACTGGCCCCAGCATTTT.

The chain has TRBV7-2 and TRBJ2-2; 7 bases fit TRBD1. The CDR3 covers 16 residues. The V segment lost 4 bases and the J segment 4 bases; nucleotides outside the gene matches: 9. Looked up from germline, CDR1 is SGHTA and CDR2 is FQGNSA. This CDR3 reads CASSSKTGTGTGELFF. DNA for the CDR3: TGTGCCAGCAGCTCCAAGACAGGGACGGGCACCGGGGAGCTGTTTTTT.

This clonotype was detected only once. This chain uses TRBV3-1 with TRBJ1-1; D gene uncertain. CDR3 length: 14 amino acids. The V gene lost 3 bases and the J gene lost 1 base, with 9 bases spanning the gap. Germline CDR1 reads LGHDT; CDR2 reads YNNKEL (reference sequence). The CDR3 DNA reads as TGTGCCAGCAGCCATAATACAGAGAACACTGAAGCTTTCTTT. Protein: CASSHNTENTEAFF.

The genes are TRBV4-2 and TRBJ1-3, with 11 bases that match TRBD1. The CDR3 consists of 16 residues. With V trimmed by 5 bases and J by 2 bases, 5 bases remained unmatched. Germline lookup yields CDR1 LGHNA and CDR2 YNFKEQ. In DNA, the CDR3 is TGTGCCAGCAGCGCGGGACAGGGGGTAACTGGAAACACCATATATTTT. As protein: CASSAGQGVTGNTIYF.

The chain employs TRBV3-1 and TRBJ1-5; 9 bases line up with TRBD1. The CDR3 totals 14 residues. Germline lookup yields CDR1 LGHDT and CDR2 YNNKEL (reference sequence). V gave up 5 bases and J gave up 5 bases; unmatched junction bases: 4. CDR3 nucleotides: TGTGCCAGCAGCTCTTGGGACAGGGATCAGCCCCAGCATTTT. It yields the protein CASSSWDRDQPQHF.

This sequence joins TRBV7-2 and TRBJ2-5; maybe TRBD2 (5 bases). CDR1 is SGHTA and CDR2 is FQGNSA in the germline V gene. V shed 0 bases and J shed 5 bases, with 16 bases lying between them. The CDR3 is made up of 16 amino acids. This CDR3 reads CASSLAGPTAEETQYF. The CDR3 bases are TGTGCCAGCAGCTTAGCCGGACCCACAGCGGAGGAGACCCAGTACTTC.

A remark on this clonotype: One end of the junction varies from germline; a read error may be responsible. The chain couples TRBV7-7 to TRBJ2-1; 9 bases map to TRBD2. The CDR3 is 18 residues long. CDR1 and CDR2 (germline): SSHAT, FNYEAQ (reference sequence). The DNA for the CDR3 is TGTGCTAGCAGCTTAGAAGCTCCTCGAGCGGGGGGTACAAATGAGCAGTTCTTC. Translating it yields CASSLEAPRAGGTNEQFF.